These T cell receptor beta chains were read from a single sample in a study of T cell responses to AZD1222 COVID-19 vaccine. The table came from immunoSEQ multiplex PCR; TCRdb's copy has only in-frame clones and leaves some out. The sample holds roughly 100,000 clones; 75% to 90% are singletons and the top ten take about 20%. The sample was peripheral blood, taken on day 0 of AZD1222 vaccination. The receptor set was obtained from an adult in good health. CDR3s include the opening cysteine and the closing phenylalanine or tryptophan. Clone size is shown for a subset of rows, as once, few, many or a class of expanded clone.

abundance: -; v_gene: TRBV9; len: 14; CDR3aa: CASSPILGATEAFF
abundance: -; v_gene: TRBV5-1; len: 16; CDR3aa: CASSSSPGRYNSPLHF
abundance: once; v_gene: TRBV5-1; len: 16; CDR3aa: CASSLGDREDNEKLFF
abundance: few; v_gene: TRBV7-2; len: 16; CDR3aa: CASSPGRFGVQETQYF
abundance: few; v_gene: TRBV7-2; len: 14; CDR3aa: CASRPSRDTGELFF
abundance: once; v_gene: TRBV7-2; len: 14; CDR3aa: CASSTTGVTTEAFF
abundance: -; v_gene: TRBV28; len: 16; CDR3aa: CASSIPGTSGSFEQYF
abundance: few; v_gene: TRBV10-3; len: 14; CDR3aa: CAIAAQRGDYEQYF
abundance: -; v_gene: TRBV7-2; len: 15; CDR3aa: CASSLGGAGANVLTF
abundance: once; v_gene: TRBV11-2; len: 17; CDR3aa: CASSLVALTYSGNTIYF
abundance: -; v_gene: TRBV11-3; len: 16; CDR3aa: CASSSTAGGRRNEQFF
abundance: -; v_gene: TRBV5-6; len: 12; CDR3aa: CASSWTNTEAFF
abundance: -; v_gene: TRBV6-5; len: 13; CDR3aa: CASSHPGTYEQYF
abundance: -; v_gene: TRBV28; len: 17; CDR3aa: CASSLKVLADSSYEQYF
abundance: -; v_gene: TRBV19; len: 14; CDR3aa: CASTLTGGSYGYTF
abundance: -; v_gene: TRBV1; len: 15; CDR3aa: CTSSQVWGQNEKLFF
abundance: -; v_gene: TRBV19; len: 15; CDR3aa: CASSSTGDKYQPQHF
abundance: -; v_gene: TRBV27; len: 15; CDR3aa: CASSLRRGATDTQYF
abundance: once; v_gene: TRBV7-2; len: 11; CDR3aa: CASSKRYTQYF
abundance: few; v_gene: TRBV27; len: 16; CDR3aa: CASSSPGGEGNSPLHF
abundance: -; v_gene: TRBV27; len: 13; CDR3aa: CASSLDQASGYTF
abundance: -; v_gene: TRBV27; len: 14; CDR3aa: CASSFGRQGRSAFF
abundance: -; v_gene: TRBV4-1; len: 17; CDR3aa: CASSQLSGGASSYEQYF
abundance: -; v_gene: TRBV6-5; len: 14; CDR3aa: CASSYSGGHFGYTF
abundance: -; v_gene: TRBV14; len: 15; CDR3aa: CASSQELLQGHGYTF
abundance: -; v_gene: TRBV18; len: 16; CDR3aa: CASSTPRTGGNYEQYF
abundance: -; v_gene: TRBV11-3; len: 15; CDR3aa: CASSFNQGAGETQYF
abundance: -; v_gene: TRBV6-1; len: 17; CDR3aa: CASSENGPGHSNEKLFF
abundance: -; v_gene: TRBV18; len: 14; CDR3aa: CASYLAGGRNEQFF
abundance: -; v_gene: TRBV30; len: 12; CDR3aa: CAWRSPGYGYTF
abundance: -; v_gene: TRBV4-3; len: 16; CDR3aa: CASSKNPLGSNQPQHF
abundance: -; v_gene: TRBV20-1; len: 12; CDR3aa: CSASPDRGGYTF
abundance: -; v_gene: TRBV27; len: 14; CDR3aa: CASSWADLNSPLHF
abundance: -; v_gene: TRBV27; len: 15; CDR3aa: CASSLRLAASFEQYF
abundance: -; v_gene: TRBV6-2/TRBV6-3; len: 15; CDR3aa: CASGRVAVMGNEQFF
abundance: -; v_gene: TRBV28; len: 10; CDR3aa: CVTFGNTIYF
abundance: -; v_gene: TRBV9; len: 17; CDR3aa: CASSVLSGGAGTDTQYF
abundance: -; v_gene: TRBV14; len: 14; CDR3aa: CASRRQGVGTEAFF
abundance: -; v_gene: TRBV18; len: 15; CDR3aa: CASSPPGTGLNEQFF
abundance: -; v_gene: TRBV15; len: 13; CDR3aa: CATSRVGNTEAFF
abundance: few; v_gene: TRBV19; len: 15; CDR3aa: CASSIGGQGNTEAFF